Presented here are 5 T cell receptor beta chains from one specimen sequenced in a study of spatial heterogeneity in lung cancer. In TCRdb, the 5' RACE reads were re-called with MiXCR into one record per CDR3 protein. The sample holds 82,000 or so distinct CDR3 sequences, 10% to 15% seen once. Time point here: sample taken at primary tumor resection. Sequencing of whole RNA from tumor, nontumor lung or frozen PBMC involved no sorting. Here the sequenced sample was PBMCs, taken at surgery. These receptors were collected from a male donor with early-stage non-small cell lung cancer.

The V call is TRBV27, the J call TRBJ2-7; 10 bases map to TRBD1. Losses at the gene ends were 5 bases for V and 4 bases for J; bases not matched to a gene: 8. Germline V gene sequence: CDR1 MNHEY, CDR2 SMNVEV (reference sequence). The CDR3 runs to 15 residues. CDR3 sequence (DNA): TGTGCCAGCAGTCCGCGGGACAGGGGAGAGTACGAGCAGTACTTC. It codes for CASSPRDRGEYEQYF.

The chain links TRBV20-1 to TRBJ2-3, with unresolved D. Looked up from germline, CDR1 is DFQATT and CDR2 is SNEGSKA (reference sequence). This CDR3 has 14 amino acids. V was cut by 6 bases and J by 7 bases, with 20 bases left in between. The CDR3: CSAPASIPLNTQYF. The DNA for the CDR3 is TGCAGTGCCCCGGCTAGTATTCCCCTGAATACGCAGTATTTT.

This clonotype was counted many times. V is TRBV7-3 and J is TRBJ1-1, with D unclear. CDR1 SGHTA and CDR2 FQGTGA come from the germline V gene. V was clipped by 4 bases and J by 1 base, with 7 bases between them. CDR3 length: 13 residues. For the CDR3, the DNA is TGTGCCAGCAGCTCCCTCCCGAACACTGAAGCTTTCTTT. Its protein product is CASSSLPNTEAFF.

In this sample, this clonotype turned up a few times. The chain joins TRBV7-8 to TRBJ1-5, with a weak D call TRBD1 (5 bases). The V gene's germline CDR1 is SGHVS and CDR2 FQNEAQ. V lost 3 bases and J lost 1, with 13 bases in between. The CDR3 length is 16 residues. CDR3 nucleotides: TGTGCCAGCAGCTTCTTAGGGGCGAAAAGCAATCAGCCCCAGCATTTT. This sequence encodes CASSFLGAKSNQPQHF.

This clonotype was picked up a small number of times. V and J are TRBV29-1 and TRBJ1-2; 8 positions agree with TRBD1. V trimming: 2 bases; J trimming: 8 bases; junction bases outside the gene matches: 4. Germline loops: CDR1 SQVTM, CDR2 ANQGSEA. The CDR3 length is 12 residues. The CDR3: CSVETRQGGYTF. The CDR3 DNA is TGCAGCGTTGAAACCCGACAGGGGGGCTACACCTTC.